These 2 T cell receptor beta chains share one sample of origin, sequenced in a study of OX40 agonist ivuxolimab in advanced cancers. The method was immunoSEQ multiplex PCR; TCRdb's version includes in-frame clones alone and lacks a portion of them. The sample has about 54,000 clones; around four fifths are singletons. The sequencing here drew on CD4+ or CD8+ T cells sorted from blood, taken in a trial of the OX40 agonist ivuxolimab. The receptors were gathered from an adult with an advanced solid tumor such as melanoma, head and neck, liver or kidney cancer.

V gene TRBV28 combines with J gene TRBJ1-4; D possibly corresponds to TRBD1 (5 bases). This CDR3 is 18 amino acids long. V was cut by 5 bases and J by 5 bases, with 24 bases left in between. The germline V gene has CDR1 MDHEN and CDR2 SYDVKM. CDR3 in DNA: TGTGCCAGCAGTACTACCACCCCAGGGTTAGTCGGCAATGAAAAACTGTTTTTT. This codes for CASSTTTPGLVGNEKLFF.

The chain is built from TRBV7-2 and TRBJ2-7; D is unclear. V gave up 2 bases and J gave up 1 base, with 9 bases separating them. Germline V gene sequence: CDR1 SGHTA, CDR2 FQGNSA. This CDR3 has 14 amino acids. The CDR3 DNA reads as TGTGCCAGCAGCTTACAGGCGCAGTCCTACGAGCAGTACTTC. It yields the protein CASSLQAQSYEQYF.